These T cell receptor beta chains were read from a single sample in a study of blood T cell repertoires in COVID-19. The assay was immunoSEQ multiplex PCR, and TCRdb's table has in-frame clones only and misses some. This sample has approximately 85,000 clones, with 90% found just once. Sequencing input: peripheral blood. Receptors were obtained from a woman over 75 with active or convalescent COVID-19. The conserved cysteine and the conserved F or W are not part of the CDR3 here.

TRBV28,ASSPPHPGSPEAF
TRBV5-5,ASSLISGTGNTDTQY
TRBV27,ASKEGQGGYGYT
TRBV5-1,ASSPQVSGGANVLT
TRBV9,ASSAGTSASGELF
TRBV5-6,ASSSGTGGVYNEQF
TRBV12-3/TRBV12-4,ASSSGRVYEQY
TRBV18,ASLEGLLNEQF
TRBV19,ASSRSSDYGYT
TRBV2,ASSEFGQGHYQPQH
TRBV9,ASSSGLAGVGYEQY
TRBV12-5,ASAPPGLAGGDTQY
TRBV28,ASNGGVGEQY
TRBV7-3,ASSPQAGSYNEQF
TRBV7-6,ASSLATGYEQY
TRBV7-9,ASSSAPSGSYNEQF
TRBV27,ASSLGRRYTQY
TRBV5-1,ASSLYGTGDGYT
TRBV28,ASSLRGSGANVLT
TRBV29-1,SVGDRGNQPQH
TRBV27,ASSLIGSGSQSYEQY
TRBV28,ASTPGGTGGYEQF
TRBV5-4,ASSTQGAGTDTQY
TRBV7-8,ASSLNRELGYGYT
TRBV20-1,SASMAGTYEQY
TRBV11-2,ASSLAPDSYEQY
TRBV19,ASSLVRGLNGWGQPQH
TRBV29-1,SVEGSGGYEQY
TRBV28,ASSLDEKLF
TRBV28,ASSLQGYSGNTIY